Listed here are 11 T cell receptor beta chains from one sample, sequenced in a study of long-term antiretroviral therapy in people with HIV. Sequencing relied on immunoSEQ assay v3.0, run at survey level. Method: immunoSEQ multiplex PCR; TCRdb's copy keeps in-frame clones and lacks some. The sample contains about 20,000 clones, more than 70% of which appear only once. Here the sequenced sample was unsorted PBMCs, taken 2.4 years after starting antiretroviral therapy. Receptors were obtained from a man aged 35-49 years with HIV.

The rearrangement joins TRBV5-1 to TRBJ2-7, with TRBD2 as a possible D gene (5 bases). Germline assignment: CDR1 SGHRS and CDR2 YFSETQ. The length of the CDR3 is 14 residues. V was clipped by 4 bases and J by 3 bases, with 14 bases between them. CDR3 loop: CASSPTGLNYEQYF. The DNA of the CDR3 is TGCGCCAGCAGCCCCACCGGACTGAACTACGAGCAGTACTTC.

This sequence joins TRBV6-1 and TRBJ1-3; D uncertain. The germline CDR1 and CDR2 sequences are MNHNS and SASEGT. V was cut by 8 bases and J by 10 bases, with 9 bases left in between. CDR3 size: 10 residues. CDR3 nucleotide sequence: TGTGCCAGCTTTCTGGGGACCATATATTTT. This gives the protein CASFLGTIYF.

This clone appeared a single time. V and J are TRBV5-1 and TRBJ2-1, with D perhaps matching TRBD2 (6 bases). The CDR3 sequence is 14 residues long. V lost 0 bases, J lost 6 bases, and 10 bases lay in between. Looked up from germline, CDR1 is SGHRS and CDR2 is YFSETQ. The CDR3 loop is CASSLAQRANEQFF. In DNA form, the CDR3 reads TGCGCCAGCAGCTTGGCACAGCGGGCCAATGAGCAGTTCTTC.

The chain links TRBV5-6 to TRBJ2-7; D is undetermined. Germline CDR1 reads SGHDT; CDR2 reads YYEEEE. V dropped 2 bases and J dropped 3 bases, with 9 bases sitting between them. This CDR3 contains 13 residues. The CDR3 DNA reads TGTGCCAGCAGCTTCCAAACAGTCTACGAGCAGTACTTC. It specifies CASSFQTVYEQYF.

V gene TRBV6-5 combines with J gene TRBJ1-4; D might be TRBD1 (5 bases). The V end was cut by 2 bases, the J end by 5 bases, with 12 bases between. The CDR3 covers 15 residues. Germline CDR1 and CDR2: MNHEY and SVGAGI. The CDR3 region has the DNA TGTGCCAGCAGTTACGGGGGGACGGTGAATGAAAAACTGTTTTTT. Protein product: CASSYGGTVNEKLFF.

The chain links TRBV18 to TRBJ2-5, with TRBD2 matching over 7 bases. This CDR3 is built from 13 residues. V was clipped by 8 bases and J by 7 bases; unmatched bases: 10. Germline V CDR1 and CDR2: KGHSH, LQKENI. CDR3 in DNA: TGTGCCAGCACTCTAGCGGACCTTGGGACCCAGTACTTC. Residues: CASTLADLGTQYF. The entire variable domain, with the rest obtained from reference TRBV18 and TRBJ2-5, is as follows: NAGVMQNPRHLVRRRGQEARLRCSPMKGHSHVYWYRQLPEEGLKFMVYLQKENIIDESGMPKERFSAEFPKEGPSILRIQQVVRGDSAAYFCASTLADLGTQYFGPGTRLLVL.

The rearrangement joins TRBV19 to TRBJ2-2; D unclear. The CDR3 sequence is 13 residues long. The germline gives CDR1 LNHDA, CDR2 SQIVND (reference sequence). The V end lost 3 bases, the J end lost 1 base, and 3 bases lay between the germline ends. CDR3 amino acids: CASSMGNTGELFF. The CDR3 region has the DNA TGTGCCAGTAGTATGGGGAACACCGGGGAGCTGTTTTTT.

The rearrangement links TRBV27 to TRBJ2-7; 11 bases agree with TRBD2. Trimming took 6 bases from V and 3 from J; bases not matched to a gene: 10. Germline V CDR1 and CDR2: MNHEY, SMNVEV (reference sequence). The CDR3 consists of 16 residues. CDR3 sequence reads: CASRSLPGLAVYEQYF. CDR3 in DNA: TGTGCCAGCAGGTCCTTACCGGGACTAGCGGTCTACGAGCAGTACTTC.

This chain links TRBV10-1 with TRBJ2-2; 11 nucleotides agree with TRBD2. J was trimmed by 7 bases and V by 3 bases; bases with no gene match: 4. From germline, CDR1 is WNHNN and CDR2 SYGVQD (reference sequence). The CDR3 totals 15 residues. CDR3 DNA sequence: TGCGCCAGCAGTGAACTAGCGGGGGATATCGGGGAGCTGTTTTTT. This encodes CASSELAGDIGELFF.

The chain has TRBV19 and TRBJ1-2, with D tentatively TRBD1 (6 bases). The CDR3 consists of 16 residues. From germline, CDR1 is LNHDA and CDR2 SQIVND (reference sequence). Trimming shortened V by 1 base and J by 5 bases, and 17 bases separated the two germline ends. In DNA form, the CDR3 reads TGTGCCAGTAGTATAGGGACAGCAGATTGGAAATATGGCTACACCTTC. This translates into CASSIGTADWKYGYTF. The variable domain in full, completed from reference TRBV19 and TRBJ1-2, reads DGGITQSPKYLFRKEGQNVTLSCEQNLNHDAMYWYRQDPGQGLRLIYYSQIVNDFQKGDIAEGYSVSREKKESFPLTVTSAQKNPTAFYLCASSIGTADWKYGYTFGSGTRLTVV.

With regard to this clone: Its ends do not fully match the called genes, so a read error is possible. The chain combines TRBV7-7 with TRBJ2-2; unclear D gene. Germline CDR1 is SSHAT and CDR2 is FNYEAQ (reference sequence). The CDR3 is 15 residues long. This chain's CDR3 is CASSPGLRDTGELFF. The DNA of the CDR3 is TGTGCTAGCAGCCCAGGTTTAAGGGACACCGGGGAGCTGTTTTTT.